What follows describes a single T cell receptor (beta chain). Its antigen is not identified. CDR1 and CDR2 (germline): SGHNT, YYREEE (reference sequence). This CDR3 has 15 residues. After removal of 0 bases from V and 3 bases from J, the junction contained 5 bases not matched to a gene. This record comes from a study of neoadjuvant nivolumab and ipilimumab in lung cancer. Turning to the study itself: Nivolumab 3 mg/kg was given days 1, 15 and 29, plus ipilimumab 1 mg/kg day 1 in combination.

Sequencing was performed with immunoSEQ multiplex PCR; in TCRdb, only in-frame clones are kept and a portion is missing. The data show around 21,000 clones, less than 85% seen once. Whole-study findings and limits: Only two of four nivolumab-treated tumors gained richness and clonality by surgery.

Specimen: peripheral blood, collected before neoadjuvant nivolumab, alone or with ipilimumab. The TCR originated in an adult with non-small cell lung cancer. The chain is built from TRBV5-4 and TRBJ2-7, with TRBD1 identical over 8 bases. CDR3 protein: CASSLEAGGHYEQYF. CDR3 in DNA: TGTGCCAGCAGCTTGGAGGCAGGGGGCCACTACGAGCAGTACTTC. The full variable domain, with the rest looked up from reference TRBV5-4 and TRBJ2-7, is ETGVTQSPTHLIKTRGQQVTLRCSSQSGHNTVSWYQQALGQGPQFIFQYYREEENGRGNFPPRFSGLQFPNYSSELNVNALELDDSALYLCASSLEAGGHYEQYFGPGTRLTVT.